The rows below give T cell receptor beta chains drawn from one sample of a study of cytomegalovirus exposure and HLA in healthy donors. Generated by immunoSEQ multiplex PCR, the TCRdb table keeps only in-frame clones and is missing some. The sample has around 140,000 clones, 75% to 80% seen once. The sequenced sample consisted of PBMCs. The receptors here all came from a woman aged 55-70 years in good health and CMV-seronegative. Each CDR3 is given with its conserved first and last residue. Fields, in order: J gene, clone size, V gene, CDR3 protein. Clone size is not always given. Where it is, it says once, few, many or a class for expanded clones.

j_gene: TRBJ2-3
abundance: NA
v_gene: TRBV18
CDR3aa: CASSPSITDTQYF

j_gene: TRBJ1-1
abundance: NA
v_gene: TRBV18
CDR3aa: CASSEGKGTEAFF

j_gene: TRBJ1-4
abundance: NA
v_gene: TRBV15
CDR3aa: CATSRGMSEKLFF

j_gene: TRBJ1-4
abundance: NA
v_gene: TRBV7-9
CDR3aa: CASSRGQPEKLFF

j_gene: TRBJ1-5
abundance: NA
v_gene: TRBV30
CDR3aa: CAWRGPSSNQPQHF

j_gene: TRBJ2-3
abundance: NA
v_gene: TRBV29-1
CDR3aa: CSVGLAGDPDTQYF

j_gene: TRBJ1-2
abundance: NA
v_gene: TRBV15
CDR3aa: CATSRVGGGLNYGYTF

j_gene: TRBJ1-2
abundance: NA
v_gene: TRBV27
CDR3aa: CASKAWQGNGYTF

j_gene: TRBJ2-3
abundance: NA
v_gene: TRBV5-1
CDR3aa: CASSSILGLAGSTDTQYF

j_gene: TRBJ2-3
abundance: NA
v_gene: TRBV28
CDR3aa: CASSLFYAIQGGGRTDTQYF

j_gene: TRBJ1-1
abundance: NA
v_gene: TRBV29-1
CDR3aa: CSVNRKPGQGNTEAFF

j_gene: TRBJ2-5
abundance: few
v_gene: TRBV18
CDR3aa: CASSPTGGNQETQYF

j_gene: TRBJ1-1
abundance: once
v_gene: TRBV4-1
CDR3aa: CASSQAQWRLNTEAFF

j_gene: TRBJ1-1
abundance: once
v_gene: TRBV7-9
CDR3aa: CASSRFMNTEAFF

j_gene: TRBJ1-6
abundance: NA
v_gene: TRBV2
CDR3aa: CASSMRRDNSPLHF

j_gene: TRBJ2-7
abundance: NA
v_gene: TRBV4-1
CDR3aa: CASSLSGVPGSDEQYF

j_gene: TRBJ2-2
abundance: NA
v_gene: TRBV28
CDR3aa: CASIGGLAVPGELFF

j_gene: TRBJ1-1
abundance: few
v_gene: TRBV5-1
CDR3aa: CASGRTRGGLNTEAFF

j_gene: TRBJ2-1
abundance: NA
v_gene: TRBV7-2
CDR3aa: CASSMGQADEQFF

j_gene: TRBJ2-7
abundance: NA
v_gene: TRBV28
CDR3aa: CASSPLWREEVEQYF

j_gene: TRBJ1-2
abundance: once
v_gene: TRBV5-1
CDR3aa: CASSLGQGIYGYTF

j_gene: TRBJ2-3
abundance: NA
v_gene: TRBV5-1
CDR3aa: CASSLPLAGGPDTQYF

j_gene: TRBJ2-7
abundance: NA
v_gene: TRBV4-1
CDR3aa: CASSPTSGRRGYEQYF

j_gene: TRBJ2-7
abundance: few
v_gene: TRBV28
CDR3aa: CASRGGTRFSYEQYF

j_gene: TRBJ1-6
abundance: NA
v_gene: TRBV7-9
CDR3aa: CASSLADRSNSPLHF

j_gene: TRBJ1-3
abundance: NA
v_gene: TRBV28
CDR3aa: CASSEIGTQRGGNTIYF

j_gene: TRBJ1-5
abundance: once
v_gene: TRBV7-2
CDR3aa: CASSLWAGGDQPQHF

j_gene: TRBJ1-1
abundance: NA
v_gene: TRBV6-5
CDR3aa: CASRLQGASTEAFF